Each of the 11 T cell receptor beta chains below was sequenced from the same sample in a study of T cells after yellow fever vaccination. TCRdb fed the 5' RACE reads into MiXCR, producing one record per CDR3 protein. The repertoire has hundreds of thousands of distinct CDR3 sequences, 8.5% to 10% of them found once; the top ten carry about a sixth. The sample was PBMCs, taken on the day of the first yellow fever vaccination. The receptor set was obtained from a man aged 18 to 29 who received the YFV17D yellow fever vaccine.

The chain employs TRBV4-2 and TRBJ1-5; tentative D call: TRBD1 (5 bases). The CDR3 is made up of 15 amino acids. Germline V gene data show CDR1 as LGHNA and CDR2 as YNFKEQ. The ends were cut back, 0 bases at V and 6 bases at J, with 12 bases in the middle. The CDR3 DNA follows: TGTGCCAGCAGCCAAGACAGGGCATGGAGTCAGCCCCAGCATTTT. It encodes CASSQDRAWSQPQHF.

The chain joins TRBV9 to TRBJ1-3; D ambiguous. The CDR3 is 14 amino acids. Per germline, CDR1 SGDLS and CDR2 YYNGEE. V lost 4 bases and J 1 base, leaving 9 bases between the germline ends. CDR3 nucleotide sequence: TGTGCCAGCAGCCCCCGGGATTCTGGAAACACCATATATTTT. Residues: CASSPRDSGNTIYF. Full variable domain (rest looked up from reference TRBV9 and TRBJ1-3): DSGVTQTPKHLITATGQRVTLRCSPRSGDLSVYWYQQSLDQGLQFLIQYYNGEERAKGNILERFSAQQFPDLHSELNLSSLELGDSALYFCASSPRDSGNTIYFGEGSWLTVV.

This clonotype has at least ten counts. This chain uses TRBV5-1 with TRBJ2-3; TRBD2 matches 10 bases. The CDR3 loop spans 17 amino acids. V lost 3 bases, J lost 0 bases, and 7 bases stayed unmatched. Per the germline V gene, CDR1 is SGHRS and CDR2 is YFSETQ. The chain's CDR3 is CASSSTGLAASTDTQYF. The CDR3 DNA reads as TGCGCCAGCAGCTCAACAGGACTAGCGGCCAGCACAGATACGCAGTATTTT.

The chain couples TRBV5-1 to TRBJ2-3; 9 nucleotides match TRBD1. Unmatched junction bases numbered 12, after V lost 4 bases and J lost 6 bases. CDR3 length: 16 residues. The germline CDR1 and CDR2 sequences are SGHRS and YFSETQ. The CDR3 DNA is TGCGCCAGCAGCATGGCCGGGACAGGGTATGCCGATACGCAGTATTTT. Translation: CASSMAGTGYADTQYF.

The chain links TRBV3-1 to TRBJ2-1; D is perhaps TRBD1 or TRBD2 (5 bases each). Trimming took off 1 base at V and 5 bases at J, with 15 bases between the two ends. The CDR3 consists of 16 residues. Looked up from germline, CDR1 is LGHDT and CDR2 is YNNKEL (reference sequence). The CDR3 reads CASSQVFGVGDNEQFF. Here the CDR3 DNA reads TGTGCCAGCAGCCAAGTATTCGGGGTGGGGGACAATGAGCAGTTCTTC.

There are many counts of this clonotype. The rearrangement joins TRBV7-9 to TRBJ2-2, with a weak D call TRBD1 (5 bases). With 2 bases removed from V and 5 bases from J, the gap between germline ends came to 9 bases. The CDR3 contains 14 residues. The V gene's germline CDR1 is SEHNR and CDR2 FQNEAQ (reference sequence). The CDR3 loop reads CASSLTGRTGELFF. In nucleotides, the CDR3 is TGTGCCAGCAGCTTAACAGGAAGAACCGGGGAGCTGTTTTTT.

This clonotype was seen a handful of times. The rearrangement joins TRBV6-2 or TRBV6-3 to TRBJ2-1; D could derive from TRBD1 or TRBD2 (7 bases each). Germline V gene data show CDR1 as MNHEY and CDR2 as SVGEGT. The CDR3 sequence is 15 residues long. Between the trimmed V and J ends, which lost 6 bases and 6 bases, there was a span of 18 bases. The CDR3 is CASSRGGGFINEQFF. As DNA, the CDR3 is TGTGCCAGCAGCAGGGGGGGCGGTTTTATCAATGAGCAGTTCTTC.

The chain recombines TRBV7-9 with TRBJ1-2; D gene uncertain. CDR1 and CDR2 (germline): SEHNR, FQNEAQ (reference sequence). V was clipped by 3 bases and J by 3 bases, with 14 bases between them. This CDR3 is 15 amino acids long. The chain's CDR3 is CASSFPLNLDYGYTF. The DNA for the CDR3 is TGTGCCAGCAGCTTCCCCTTAAACTTAGACTATGGCTACACCTTC.

This clonotype was seen a handful of times. V usage is TRBV24-1 and J usage is TRBJ2-1; 8 bases align to TRBD2. This CDR3 contains 14 residues. CDR1 and CDR2 (germline): KGHDR, SFDVKD. V was clipped by 2 bases and J by 7 bases; unmatched bases: 3. The CDR3 nucleotides read TGTGCCACCAGTGATTACACGGGGGGGAATGAGCAGTTCTTC. The encoded protein is CATSDYTGGNEQFF.

The rearrangement uses TRBV2 and TRBJ2-5; TRBD2 matches at 7 bases. The CDR3 covers 13 residues. The trim removed 8 bases at V and 7 bases at J, leaving 10 bases unmatched. Germline loops: CDR1 SNHLY, CDR2 FYNNEI. CDR3 in DNA: TGTGCCAGCGCGGGAGAAACTACCGGGACCCAGTACTTC. Residues: CASAGETTGTQYF. Full variable domain (remainder filled in from reference TRBV2 and TRBJ2-5): EPEVTQTPSHQVTQMGQEVILRCVPISNHLYFYWYRQILGQKVEFLVSFYNNEISEKSEIFDDQFSVERPDGSNFTLKIRSTKLEDSAMYFCASAGETTGTQYFGPGTRLLVL.

This clonotype has more than one count but fewer than ten. The chain recombines TRBV10-3 with TRBJ1-2; 7 nucleotides line up with TRBD1. The ends lost 3 bases at V and 6 bases at J; junction bases unmatched: 7. Germline CDR1 ENHRY, CDR2 SYGVKD. The CDR3 consists of 14 residues. The chain's CDR3 is CAISEDRARDGYTF. CDR3 sequence (DNA): TGTGCCATCAGTGAAGACAGGGCGAGGGATGGCTACACCTTC.